This TCR beta chain was sequenced for a study of early T cells in non-severe SARS-CoV-2 infection. Across the study: Sequencing of bulk RNA from unsorted whole blood was done, without chain pairing. Overall study results and limits: Using VDJdb, the matching emphasized anti-spike CD8 responses while missing private and CD4 specificities.

As concerns this clonotype: Its antigen is as yet unknown.

Molecules of cDNA were individually given unique molecular identifiers that were attached to them. TCRdb ran MiXCR on the 5' RACE reads and lists one entry per CDR3 protein. The sample yields about 60,000 distinct CDR3 sequences, around 9.3% seen once. This clonotype was obtained from an adult who was a healthcare worker with PCR-confirmed SARS-CoV-2 infection or an uninfected control (not recorded which). The sample taken for sequencing was whole blood.

CDR3: CASSQAAWDEQFF. CDR3 sequence (DNA): TGCGCCAGCAGCCAGGCCGCTTGGGATGAGCAGTTCTTC. The chain uses TRBV4-1 and TRBJ2-1; unclear D gene. Germline V gene sequence: CDR1 MGHRA, CDR2 YSYEKL. The CDR3 consists of 13 residues. The V gene lost 3 bases and the J gene lost 8 bases, with 11 bases spanning the gap.